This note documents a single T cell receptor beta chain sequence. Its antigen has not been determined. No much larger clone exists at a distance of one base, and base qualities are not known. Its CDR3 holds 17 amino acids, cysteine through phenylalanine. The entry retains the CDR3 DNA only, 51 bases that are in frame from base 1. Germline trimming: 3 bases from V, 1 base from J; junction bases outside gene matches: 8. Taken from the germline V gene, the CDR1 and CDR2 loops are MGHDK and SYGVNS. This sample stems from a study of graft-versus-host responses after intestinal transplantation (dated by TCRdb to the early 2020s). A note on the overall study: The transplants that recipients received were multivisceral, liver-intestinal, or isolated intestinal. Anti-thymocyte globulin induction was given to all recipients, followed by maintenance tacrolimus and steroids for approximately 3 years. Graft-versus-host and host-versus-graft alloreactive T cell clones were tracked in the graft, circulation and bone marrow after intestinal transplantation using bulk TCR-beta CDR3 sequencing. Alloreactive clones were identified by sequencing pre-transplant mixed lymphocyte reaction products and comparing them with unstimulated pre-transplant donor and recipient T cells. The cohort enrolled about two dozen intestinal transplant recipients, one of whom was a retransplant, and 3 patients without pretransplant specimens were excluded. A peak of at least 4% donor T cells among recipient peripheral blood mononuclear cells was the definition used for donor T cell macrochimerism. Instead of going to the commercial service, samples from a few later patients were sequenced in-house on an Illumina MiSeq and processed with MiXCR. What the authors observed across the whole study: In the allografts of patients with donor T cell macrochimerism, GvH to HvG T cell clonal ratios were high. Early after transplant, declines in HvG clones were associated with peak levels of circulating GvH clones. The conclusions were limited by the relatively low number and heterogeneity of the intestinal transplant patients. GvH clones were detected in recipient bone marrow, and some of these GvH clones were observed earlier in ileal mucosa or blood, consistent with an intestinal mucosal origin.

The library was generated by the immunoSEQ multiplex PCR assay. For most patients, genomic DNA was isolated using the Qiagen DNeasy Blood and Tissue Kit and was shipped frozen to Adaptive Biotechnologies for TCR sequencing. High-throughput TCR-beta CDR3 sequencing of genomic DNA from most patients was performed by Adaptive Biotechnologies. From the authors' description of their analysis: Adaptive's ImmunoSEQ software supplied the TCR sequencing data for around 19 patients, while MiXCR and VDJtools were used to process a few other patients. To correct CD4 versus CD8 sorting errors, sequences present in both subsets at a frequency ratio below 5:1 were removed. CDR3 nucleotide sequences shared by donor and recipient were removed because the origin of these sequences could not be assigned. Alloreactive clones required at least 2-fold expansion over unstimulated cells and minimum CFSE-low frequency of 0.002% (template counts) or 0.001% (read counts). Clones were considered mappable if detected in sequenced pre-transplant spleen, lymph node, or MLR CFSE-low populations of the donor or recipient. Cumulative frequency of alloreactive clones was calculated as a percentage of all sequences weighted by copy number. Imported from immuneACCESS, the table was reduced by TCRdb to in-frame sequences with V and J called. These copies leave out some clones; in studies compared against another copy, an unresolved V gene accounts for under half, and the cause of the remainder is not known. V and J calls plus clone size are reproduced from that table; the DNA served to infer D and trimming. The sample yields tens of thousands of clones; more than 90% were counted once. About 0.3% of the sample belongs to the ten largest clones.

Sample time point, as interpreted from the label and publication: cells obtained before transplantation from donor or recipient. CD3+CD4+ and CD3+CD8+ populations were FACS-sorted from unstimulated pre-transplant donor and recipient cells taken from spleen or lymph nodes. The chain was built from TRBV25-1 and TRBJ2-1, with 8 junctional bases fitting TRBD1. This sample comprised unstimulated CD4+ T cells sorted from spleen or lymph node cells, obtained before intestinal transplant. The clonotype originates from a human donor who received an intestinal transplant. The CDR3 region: CASSDPRTGLSYNEQFF. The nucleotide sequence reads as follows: TGTGCCAGCAGTGATCCTAGGACAGGGCTTTCCTACAATGAGCAGTTCTTC.